The 20 T cell receptor beta chains in this list originate from one sample, sequenced in a study of CD8 T cells in Susac syndrome. Random hexamers were used to reverse transcribe an amount of 0.5 to 1 ug RNA. Each CDR3 protein gets one entry after TCRdb re-called the immunoSEQ multiplex PCR reads with MiXCR. The sample carries approximately 76,000 distinct CDR3 sequences, approximately 94% recorded once. What was sequenced was CD8+ T cells from PBMCs. The source of these receptors is a human donor with multiple sclerosis.

This clonotype showed up just once. The V gene is TRBV30, the J gene TRBJ1-5, with 8 bases that match TRBD1. From germline, CDR1 is GTSNPN and CDR2 SVGIG (reference sequence). This CDR3 has 13 amino acids. Trimming removed 5 bases from V and 3 bases from J; junction bases left unmatched: 3. CDR3 loop: CAWADRDNQPQHF. The CDR3 DNA reads TGTGCCTGGGCGGACAGGGACAATCAGCCCCAGCATTTT.

J is TRBJ2-4 and V is TRBV5-6, with TRBD2 matching over 7 bases. This CDR3 is 15 amino acids long. V was pared by 4 bases and J by 2 bases, with 6 bases of the junction left unmatched. Germline lookup yields CDR1 SGHDT and CDR2 YYEEEE. The CDR3 region has the DNA TGTGCCAGCAGCCTTGACGGGAGGACCAAAAACATTCAGTACTTC. Protein: CASSLDGRTKNIQYF.

This chain's CDR3 is CASSLFRILETQYF. The CDR3 DNA follows: TGTGCCAGCAGCTTATTTAGGATCTTAGAGACCCAGTACTTC. V and J are TRBV11-2 and TRBJ2-5; D remains unclear. This CDR3 region has 14 residues. The V end was cut by 2 bases, the J end by 4 bases, with 11 bases between. Germline V gives CDR1 SGHAT, CDR2 FQNNGV. Combining the CDR3 with reference TRBV11-2 and TRBJ2-5 gives the whole variable domain EAGVAQSPRYKIIEKRQSVAFWCNPISGHATLYWYQQILGQGPKLLIQFQNNGVVDDSQLPKDRFSAERLKGVDSTLKIQPAKLEDSAVYLCASSLFRILETQYFGPGTRLLVL.

The gene calls are TRBV29-1 and TRBJ2-7; 7 bases align to TRBD1. Germline assignment: CDR1 SQVTM and CDR2 ANQGSEA. This CDR3 is built from 15 residues. The junction had 14 bases not matched to a gene; V was cut back by 6 bases and J by 3 bases. CDR3 nucleotide sequence: TGCAGCGTGGGGCCCCGACAGGGAATCGACTACGAGCAGTACTTC. Protein sequence: CSVGPRQGIDYEQYF.

V gene TRBV2 combines with J gene TRBJ2-3; the D call may be TRBD1 or TRBD2 (5 bases each). The CDR3 loop spans 16 amino acids. Germline CDR1 and CDR2: SNHLY and FYNNEI. V lost 0 bases and J lost 2, with 12 bases in between. The DNA of the CDR3 is TGTGCCAGCAGTGAAGCTGGGGGAGTGTACACAGATACGCAGTATTTT. Translating gives CASSEAGGVYTDTQYF. The complete variable domain, with remaining parts taken from reference TRBV2 and TRBJ2-3, reads EPEVTQTPSHQVTQMGQEVILRCVPISNHLYFYWYRQILGQKVEFLVSFYNNEISEKSEIFDDQFSVERPDGSNFTLKIRSTKLEDSAMYFCASSEAGGVYTDTQYFGPGTRLTVL.

The genes are TRBV27 and TRBJ2-7; 9 nucleotides match TRBD2. J was trimmed by 3 bases and V by 5 bases; bases with no gene match: 5. The CDR3 sequence is 14 residues long. Germline-derived CDR1 and CDR2 are MNHEY and SMNVEV (reference sequence). The CDR3 reads CASSLTSGGYEQYF. The CDR3 DNA is TGTGCCAGCAGTCTGACTAGCGGAGGCTACGAGCAGTACTTC.

The chain links TRBV15 to TRBJ1-5; D is unclear. This CDR3 is 14 amino acids long. Germline CDR1 and CDR2: LNHNV and YYDKDF (reference sequence). V lost 1 base, J lost 6 bases, and 10 bases lay in between. CDR3 residues: CATSRGNEGQPQHF. CDR3 sequence (DNA): TGTGCCACCAGCAGAGGTAATGAGGGTCAGCCCCAGCATTTT.

This clonotype was picked up one time. The chain employs TRBV12-3 or TRBV12-4 and TRBJ2-3, with D possibly TRBD1 on 6 matching bases. V lost 3 bases and J lost 2, with 15 bases in between. The CDR3 totals 16 residues. The CDR3 nucleotides read TGTGCCAGCAGTTTCCTGGGACACCGTTTCACAGATACGCAGTATTTT. It is translated as CASSFLGHRFTDTQYF.

This chain's CDR3 is CASSTPGTVYNEQFF. Written as DNA, the CDR3 is TGTGCCAGCAGTACACCCGGGACAGTCTACAATGAGCAGTTCTTC. The chain joins TRBV6-1 to TRBJ2-1; 7 positions agree with TRBD1. Trimming at V came to 5 bases and at J to 3 bases, leaving 7 bases not matched to a gene. The CDR3 has 15 amino acids. Germline V lookup: CDR1 MNHNS, CDR2 SASEGT.

The chain carries TRBV19 and TRBJ2-7; the D call may be TRBD1 or TRBD2 (5 bases each). V lost 3 bases and J 7 bases, leaving 13 bases between the germline ends. Germline V gene lookup returns CDR1 LNHDA and CDR2 SQIVND (reference sequence). The length of the CDR3 is 13 residues. The CDR3 protein is CASSIRGAWEQYF. For the CDR3, the DNA is TGTGCCAGTAGTATTAGGGGAGCGTGGGAGCAGTACTTC.

This clonotype was seen only once. Written as DNA, the CDR3 is TGCGCCAGCAGCTTGGAATTGTCTTCCAGGGATGAGCAGTTCTTC. This sequence encodes CASSLELSSRDEQFF. The chain combines TRBV5-1 with TRBJ2-1, with D possibly being TRBD1 (5 bases). The germline V gene has CDR1 SGHRS and CDR2 YFSETQ. The V gene lost 0 bases and the J gene lost 8 bases, with 15 bases spanning the gap. This CDR3 region has 15 residues.

J is TRBJ1-5 and V is TRBV3-1, with D tentatively TRBD1 (5 bases). The CDR3 spans 13 residues. The V and J ends lost 3 bases and 4 bases respectively, with 7 bases between them. Germline V gives CDR1 LGHDT, CDR2 YNNKEL (reference sequence). CDR3 nucleotide sequence: TGTGCCAGCAGCCAGGACATAAATCAGCCCCAGCATTTT. Encoded protein: CASSQDINQPQHF.

The rearrangement uses TRBV29-1 and TRBJ1-2; no firm D call. Germline-derived CDR1 and CDR2 are SQVTM and ANQGSEA. V was clipped by 7 bases and J by 6 bases, with 18 bases between them. The CDR3 totals 13 residues. The CDR3 nucleotides are TGCAGCGCACCCCGGTGGATTGGGGATGGCTACACCTTC. It yields the protein CSAPRWIGDGYTF.

The chain recombines TRBV19 with TRBJ1-1; no definite D call. The CDR3 is 14 amino acids. V was cut by 5 bases and J by 1 base, with 11 bases left in between. Germline CDR1 reads LNHDA; CDR2 reads SQIVND (reference sequence). The CDR3 region has the DNA TGTGCCAGTAGTGCCTTGACACCGAACACTGAAGCTTTCTTT. It codes for CASSALTPNTEAFF. Full variable domain (rest looked up from reference TRBV19 and TRBJ1-1): DGGITQSPKYLFRKEGQNVTLSCEQNLNHDAMYWYRQDPGQGLRLIYYSQIVNDFQKGDIAEGYSVSREKKESFPLTVTSAQKNPTAFYLCASSALTPNTEAFFGQGTRLTVV.

The chain uses TRBV12-3 or TRBV12-4 and TRBJ2-7; 8 nucleotides line up with TRBD1. V shed 5 bases and J 3 bases; nucleotides not matched to a gene: 6. The CDR3 extends over 14 amino acids. The CDR3 region has the DNA TGTGCCAGCAGTCTAACCGGGACAGGCTACGAGCAGTACTTC. It encodes CASSLTGTGYEQYF.

The genes are TRBV25-1 and TRBJ1-2; the match to TRBD1 covers 7 bases. The CDR3 loop spans 14 amino acids. V lost 5 bases, J lost 2 bases, and 5 bases stayed unmatched. Per germline, CDR1 MGHDK and CDR2 SYGVNS. CDR3 in amino acids: CASSHAQGNYGYTF. Written as DNA, the CDR3 is TGTGCCAGCAGTCACGCACAGGGGAACTATGGCTACACCTTC.

The V gene is TRBV12-5, the J gene TRBJ2-2; D is perhaps TRBD1 (5 bases). This CDR3 comprises 14 residues. The V and J ends lost 7 bases and 5 bases respectively, with 14 bases between them. From germline, CDR1 is LGHNT and CDR2 FRNRAP. The CDR3 nucleotides are TGTGCTAGTGACGACAGAAGAAGGACCGGGGAGCTGTTTTTT. It is translated as CASDDRRRTGELFF.

The V and J genes are TRBV20-1 and TRBJ2-7, with 10 bases matching TRBD1. The length of the CDR3 is 15 residues. The V and J ends lost 2 bases and 5 bases, in that order; junction bases with no gene match: 9. Germline assignment: CDR1 DFQATT and CDR2 SNEGSKA (reference sequence). This chain's CDR3 is CSARRPRDRGNEQYF. For the CDR3, the DNA is TGCAGTGCTAGAAGGCCCCGGGACAGGGGAAACGAGCAGTACTTC.

Only one count was recorded for this clonotype. The rearrangement links TRBV12-3 or TRBV12-4 to TRBJ2-7; D is ambiguous. There are 13 residues in the CDR3. The V end was cut by 5 bases, the J end by 3 bases, with 11 bases between. The CDR3 DNA reads as TGTGCCAGCAGTGTTCAGCCCCTCTACGAGCAGTACTTC. Protein sequence: CASSVQPLYEQYF.

The gene calls are TRBV13 and TRBJ2-2; D not certain. The CDR3 length is 12 residues. Between the trimmed V and J ends, which lost 5 bases and 1 base, there was a span of 2 bases. Germline V gives CDR1 PRHDT, CDR2 FYEKMQ (reference sequence). CDR3 nucleotides: TGTGCCAGCAGCATGAACACCGGGGAGCTGTTTTTT. Amino acid sequence: CASSMNTGELFF.